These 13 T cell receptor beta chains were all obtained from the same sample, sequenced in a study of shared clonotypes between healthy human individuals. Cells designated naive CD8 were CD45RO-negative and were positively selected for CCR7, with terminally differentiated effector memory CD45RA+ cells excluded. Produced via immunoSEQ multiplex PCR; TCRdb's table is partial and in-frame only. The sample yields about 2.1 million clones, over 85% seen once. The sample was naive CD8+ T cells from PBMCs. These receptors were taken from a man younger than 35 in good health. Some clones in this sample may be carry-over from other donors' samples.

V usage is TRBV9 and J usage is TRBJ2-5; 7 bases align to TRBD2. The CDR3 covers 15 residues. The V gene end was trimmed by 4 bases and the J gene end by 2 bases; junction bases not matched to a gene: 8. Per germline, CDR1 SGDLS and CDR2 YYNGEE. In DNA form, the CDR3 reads TGTGCCAGCAGCCCCAGCCAGCGGGGACAAGAGACCCAGTACTTC. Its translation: CASSPSQRGQETQYF.

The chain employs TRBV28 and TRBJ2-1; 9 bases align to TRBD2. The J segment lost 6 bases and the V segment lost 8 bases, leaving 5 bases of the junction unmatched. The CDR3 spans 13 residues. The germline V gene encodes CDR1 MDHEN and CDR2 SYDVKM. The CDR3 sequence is CASQQTSGNEQFF. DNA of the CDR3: TGTGCCAGCCAACAGACTAGCGGCAATGAGCAGTTCTTC.

CDR3 nucleotide sequence: TGTGCCAGCAGCGGAGACATTAGCAATCAGCCCCAGCATTTT. Its protein product is CASSGDISNQPQHF. This rearrangement joins TRBV2 to TRBJ1-5; no clear D gene. Deletions cut 6 bases from V and 0 bases from J, with 9 bases between. Germline assignment: CDR1 SNHLY and CDR2 FYNNEI. This CDR3 region has 14 residues. The whole variable domain, filled in from reference TRBV2 and TRBJ1-5, reads EPEVTQTPSHQVTQMGQEVILRCVPISNHLYFYWYRQILGQKVEFLVSFYNNEISEKSEIFDDQFSVERPDGSNFTLKIRSTKLEDSAMYFCASSGDISNQPQHFGDGTRLSIL.

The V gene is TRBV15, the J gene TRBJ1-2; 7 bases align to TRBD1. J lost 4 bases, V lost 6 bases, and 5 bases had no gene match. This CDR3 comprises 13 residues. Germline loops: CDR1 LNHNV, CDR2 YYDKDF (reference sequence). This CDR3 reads CATRPTGFYGYTF. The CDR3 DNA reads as TGTGCCACCAGACCGACAGGGTTCTATGGCTACACCTTC.

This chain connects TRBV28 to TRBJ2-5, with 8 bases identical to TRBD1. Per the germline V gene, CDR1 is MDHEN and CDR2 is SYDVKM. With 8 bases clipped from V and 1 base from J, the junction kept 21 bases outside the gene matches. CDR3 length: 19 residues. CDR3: CASDTQGAALPWPQETQYF. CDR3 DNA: TGTGCCAGCGATACCCAGGGGGCCGCCCTTCCTTGGCCCCAAGAGACCCAGTACTTC.

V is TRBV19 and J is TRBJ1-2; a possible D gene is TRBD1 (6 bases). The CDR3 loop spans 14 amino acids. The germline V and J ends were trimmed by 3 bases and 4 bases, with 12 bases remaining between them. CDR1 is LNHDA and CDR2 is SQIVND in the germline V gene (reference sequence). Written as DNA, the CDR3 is TGTGCCAGTAGTATGAGGGGGGCTGCCTATGGCTACACCTTC. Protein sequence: CASSMRGAAYGYTF.

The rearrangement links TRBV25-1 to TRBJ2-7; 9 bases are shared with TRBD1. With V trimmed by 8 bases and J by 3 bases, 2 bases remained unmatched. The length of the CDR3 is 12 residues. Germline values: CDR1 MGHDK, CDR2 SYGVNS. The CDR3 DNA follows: TGTGCCAGCGAGGACAGGGGCTACGAGCAGTACTTC. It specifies CASEDRGYEQYF.

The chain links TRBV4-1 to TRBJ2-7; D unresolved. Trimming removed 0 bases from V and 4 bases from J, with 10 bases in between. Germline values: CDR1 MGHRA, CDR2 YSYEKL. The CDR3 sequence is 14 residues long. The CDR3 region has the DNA TGCGCCAGCAGCCAAGATGGAGAAGAATACGAGCAGTACTTC. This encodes CASSQDGEEYEQYF.

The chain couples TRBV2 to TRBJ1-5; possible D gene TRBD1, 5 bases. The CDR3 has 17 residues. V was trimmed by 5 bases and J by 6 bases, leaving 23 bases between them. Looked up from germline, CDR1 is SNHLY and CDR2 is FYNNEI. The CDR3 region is CASSFSSDSVRFQPQHF. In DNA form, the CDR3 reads TGTGCCAGCAGTTTTTCAAGCGACAGTGTTAGGTTTCAGCCCCAGCATTTT. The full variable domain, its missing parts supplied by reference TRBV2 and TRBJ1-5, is EPEVTQTPSHQVTQMGQEVILRCVPISNHLYFYWYRQILGQKVEFLVSFYNNEISEKSEIFDDQFSVERPDGSNFTLKIRSTKLEDSAMYFCASSFSSDSVRFQPQHFGDGTRLSIL.

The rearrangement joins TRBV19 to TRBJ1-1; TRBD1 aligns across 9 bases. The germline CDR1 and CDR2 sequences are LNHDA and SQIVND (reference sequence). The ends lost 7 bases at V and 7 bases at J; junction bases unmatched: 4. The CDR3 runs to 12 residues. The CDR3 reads CASTGTGSEAFF. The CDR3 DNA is TGTGCCAGTACCGGGACAGGGAGTGAAGCTTTCTTT. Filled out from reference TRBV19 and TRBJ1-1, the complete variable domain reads DGGITQSPKYLFRKEGQNVTLSCEQNLNHDAMYWYRQDPGQGLRLIYYSQIVNDFQKGDIAEGYSVSREKKESFPLTVTSAQKNPTAFYLCASTGTGSEAFFGQGTRLTVV.

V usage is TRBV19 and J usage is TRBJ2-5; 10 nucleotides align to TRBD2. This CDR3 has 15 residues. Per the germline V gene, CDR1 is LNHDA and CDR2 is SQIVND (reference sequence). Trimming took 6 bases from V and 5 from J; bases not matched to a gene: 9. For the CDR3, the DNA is TGTGCCAGTAGCTCGGGACTAGCGTTAAGGGAGACCCAGTACTTC. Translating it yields CASSSGLALRETQYF.

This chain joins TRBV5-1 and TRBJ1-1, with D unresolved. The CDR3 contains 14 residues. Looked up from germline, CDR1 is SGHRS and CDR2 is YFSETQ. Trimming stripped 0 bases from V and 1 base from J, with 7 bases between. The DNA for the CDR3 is TGCGCCAGCAGCTTGGCCTGGCAGAACACTGAAGCTTTCTTT. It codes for CASSLAWQNTEAFF.

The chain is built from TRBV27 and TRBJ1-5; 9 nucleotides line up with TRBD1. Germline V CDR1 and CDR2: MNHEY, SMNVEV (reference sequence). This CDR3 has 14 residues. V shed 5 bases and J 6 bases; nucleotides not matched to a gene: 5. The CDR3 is CASSPGQGLQPQHF. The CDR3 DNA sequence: TGTGCCAGCAGTCCCGGACAGGGGCTTCAGCCCCAGCATTTT.